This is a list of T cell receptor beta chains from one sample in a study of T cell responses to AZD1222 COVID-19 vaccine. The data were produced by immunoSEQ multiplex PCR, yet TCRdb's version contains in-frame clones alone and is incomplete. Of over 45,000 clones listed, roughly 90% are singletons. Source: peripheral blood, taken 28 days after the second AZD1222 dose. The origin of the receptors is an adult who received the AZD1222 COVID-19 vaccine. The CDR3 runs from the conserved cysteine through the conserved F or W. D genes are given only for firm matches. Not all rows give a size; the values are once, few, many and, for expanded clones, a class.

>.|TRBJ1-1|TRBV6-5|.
CASKYRHPNTEAFF
TGTGCCAGCAAGTACAGACATCCGAACACTGAAGCTTTCTTT
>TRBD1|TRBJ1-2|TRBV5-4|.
CASSLGRQGDYGYTF
TGTGCCAGCAGCTTGGGGAGACAGGGCGACTATGGCTACACCTTC
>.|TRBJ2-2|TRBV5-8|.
CASSFRYTNTGELFF
TGTGCCAGCAGCTTTAGATATACGAACACCGGGGAGCTGTTTTTT
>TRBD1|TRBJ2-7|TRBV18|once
CASSPTGGSYEQYF
TGTGCCAGCTCGCCGACAGGGGGCTCTTACGAGCAGTACTTC
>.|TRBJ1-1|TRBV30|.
CAWSFDLNTEAFF
TGTGCCTGGAGTTTCGATTTGAACACTGAAGCTTTCTTT
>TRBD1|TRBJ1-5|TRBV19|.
CATRDSYQPQHF
TGTGCCACCAGGGACAGTTATCAGCCCCAGCATTTT
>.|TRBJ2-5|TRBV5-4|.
CASSPGGRGKETQYF
TGTGCCAGCAGCCCGGGTGGGAGAGGAAAAGAGACCCAGTACTTC
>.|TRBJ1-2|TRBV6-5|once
CASSYGRAYGYTF
TGTGCCAGCAGTTACGGGAGGGCCTATGGCTACACCTTC
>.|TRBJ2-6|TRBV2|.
CASSGPFTGSGANVLTF
TGTGCCAGCAGTGGACCCTTCACAGGCTCTGGGGCCAACGTCCTGACTTTC
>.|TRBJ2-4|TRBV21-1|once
CASSFGGRPAKNIQYF
TGTGCCAGCAGTTTTGGGGGCAGGCCAGCCAAAAACATTCAGTACTTC
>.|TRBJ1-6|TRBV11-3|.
CASSPSRTVNSPLHF
TGTGCCAGCAGCCCGTCCAGGACAGTCAATTCACCCCTCCACTTT
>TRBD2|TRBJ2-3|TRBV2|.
CASSESLAAVPDTQYF
TGTGCCAGCAGTGAATCCCTAGCGGCGGTACCAGATACGCAGTATTTT
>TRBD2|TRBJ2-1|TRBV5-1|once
CASSLVTSGFNEQFF
TGCGCCAGCAGCCTGGTGACTAGCGGCTTCAATGAGCAGTTCTTC
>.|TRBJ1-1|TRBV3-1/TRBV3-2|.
CASSPDEGNTEAFF
TGTGCCAGCAGCCCCGACGAGGGTAACACTGAAGCTTTCTTT
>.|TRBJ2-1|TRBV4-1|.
CASSQDQKYKQFF
TGCGCCAGCAGCCAAGATCAAAAGTATAAGCAGTTCTTC
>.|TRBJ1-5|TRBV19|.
CASSIAGQGSWGNQPQHF
TGTGCCAGTAGTATAGCGGGGCAGGGGTCGTGGGGCAATCAGCCCCAGCATTTT
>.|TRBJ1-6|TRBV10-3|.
CAISESTRGNSPLHF
TGTGCCATCAGTGAGTCGACGAGAGGTAATTCACCCCTCCACTTT
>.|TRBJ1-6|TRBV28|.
CASSFNGFSPLHF
TGTGCCAGCAGTTTTAATGGGTTTTCACCCCTCCACTTT
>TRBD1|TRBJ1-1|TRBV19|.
CASRDRDTEAFF
TGTGCCAGTAGGGACAGGGACACTGAAGCTTTCTTT
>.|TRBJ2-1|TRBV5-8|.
CASSPRFNDPFF
TGTGCCAGCAGCCCCCGGTTCAACGATCCGTTCTTC
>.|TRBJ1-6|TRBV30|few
CAWSQWDSPLHF
TGTGCCTGGAGCCAGTGGGATTCACCCCTCCACTTT
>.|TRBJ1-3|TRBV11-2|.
CASSLDRRSSGNTIYF
TGTGCCAGCAGCTTAGATCGCAGGAGCTCTGGAAACACCATATATTTT
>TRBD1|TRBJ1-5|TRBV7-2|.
CASSPQTGGGQPQHF
TGTGCCAGCAGCCCCCAGACAGGGGGGGGTCAGCCCCAGCATTTT
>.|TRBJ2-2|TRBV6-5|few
CASSSEDSTGELFF
TGTGCCAGCAGTTCTGAGGACAGCACCGGGGAGCTGTTTTTT
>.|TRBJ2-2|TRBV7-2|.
CASSPLSGIGELFF
TGTGCCAGCAGTCCCCTCTCAGGTATCGGGGAGCTGTTTTTT
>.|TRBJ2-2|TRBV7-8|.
CASSIRTPNTGELFF
TGTGCCAGCAGCATTAGGACACCCAACACCGGGGAGCTGTTTTTT
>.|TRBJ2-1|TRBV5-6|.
CASRRELARSKNNEQFF
TGTGCCAGCAGAAGGGAGCTCGCGAGGTCCAAAAACAATGAGCAGTTCTTC
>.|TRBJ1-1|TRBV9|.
CASSPRWGLPDTEAFF
TGTGCCAGCAGCCCCCGTTGGGGGCTCCCGGACACTGAAGCTTTCTTT
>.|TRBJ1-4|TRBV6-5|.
CASRPGDGLGKLFF
TGTGCCAGCAGACCTGGGGACGGGCTGGGAAAACTGTTTTTT
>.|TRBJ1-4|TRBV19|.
CASSPGVTTTNEKLFF
TGTGCCAGCAGCCCAGGGGTTACGACAACTAATGAAAAACTGTTTTTT
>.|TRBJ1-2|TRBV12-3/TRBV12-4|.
CASSLDRNYGYTF
TGTGCCAGCAGCCTCGACAGAAACTATGGCTACACCTTC
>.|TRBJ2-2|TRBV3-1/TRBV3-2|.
CASRPRGPNTGELFF
TGTGCCAGCAGACCGCGGGGGCCTAACACCGGGGAGCTGTTTTTT
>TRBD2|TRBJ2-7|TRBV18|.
CASSPLPSGRGSWEQYF
TGTGCCAGCTCACCCCTACCTAGCGGGAGAGGATCTTGGGAGCAGTACTTC
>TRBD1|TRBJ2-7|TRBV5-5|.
CASSSRTGTAYEQYF
TGTGCCAGCAGCTCTAGGACAGGGACCGCCTACGAGCAGTACTTC
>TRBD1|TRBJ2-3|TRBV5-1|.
CASSWTGSRTDTQYF
TGCGCCAGCAGCTGGACAGGGTCTAGGACAGATACGCAGTATTTT
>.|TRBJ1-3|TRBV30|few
CAWSPSRGNTIYF
TGTGCCTGGAGTCCGTCCCGGGGAAACACCATATATTTT
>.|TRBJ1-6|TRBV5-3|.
CARSLGQGDPLHF
TGTGCCAGAAGCTTGGGTCAAGGGGATCCCCTCCACTTT
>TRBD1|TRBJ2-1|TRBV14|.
CASSQETGGDEQFF
TGTGCCAGCAGCCAAGAGACAGGGGGCGATGAGCAGTTCTTC
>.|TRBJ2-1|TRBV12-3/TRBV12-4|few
CASSQNRWNEQFF
TGTGCCAGCAGCCAAAACCGGTGGAATGAGCAGTTCTTC
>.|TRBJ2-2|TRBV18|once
CASSLLQANGELFF
TGTGCCAGCTCACTTCTACAAGCGAACGGGGAGCTGTTTTTT
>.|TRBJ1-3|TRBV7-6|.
CASSPLGGRGSGNTIYF
TGTGCCAGCAGCCCACTTGGGGGGAGGGGTTCTGGAAACACCATATATTTT
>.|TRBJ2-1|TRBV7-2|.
CASSLEASRNEQFF
TGTGCCAGCAGCTTAGAGGCTAGCCGGAATGAGCAGTTCTTC
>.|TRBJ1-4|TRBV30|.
CAWREHPGPNEKLFF
TGTGCCTGGAGAGAGCACCCAGGGCCTAATGAAAAACTGTTTTTT
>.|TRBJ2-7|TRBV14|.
CASSQESGYSYEQYF
TGTGCCAGCAGCCAAGAGAGCGGGTATTCCTACGAGCAGTACTTC
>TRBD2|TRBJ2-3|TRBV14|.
CASSQGATSGADTQYF
TGTGCCAGCAGCCAAGGAGCAACTAGCGGGGCAGATACGCAGTATTTT
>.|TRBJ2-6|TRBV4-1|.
CASSASQGSGANVLTF
TGCGCCAGCAGCGCCAGCCAGGGGAGTGGGGCCAACGTCCTGACTTTC
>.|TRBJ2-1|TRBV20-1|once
CSARPYNEQFF
TGCAGTGCTAGGCCATACAATGAGCAGTTCTTC
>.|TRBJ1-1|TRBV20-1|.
CSARRGPEAFF
TGCAGTGCCCGGCGGGGCCCTGAAGCTTTCTTT
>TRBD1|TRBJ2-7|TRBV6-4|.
CASTPRGDRDHEQYF
TGTGCCAGCACCCCTCGGGGGGACAGGGATCACGAGCAGTACTTC
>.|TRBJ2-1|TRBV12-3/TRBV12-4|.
CASSWANEQFF
TGTGCCAGCAGTTGGGCGAATGAGCAGTTCTTC
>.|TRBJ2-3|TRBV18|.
CASSSYVGTDTQYF
TGTGCCAGCTCATCCTACGTGGGCACAGATACGCAGTATTTT
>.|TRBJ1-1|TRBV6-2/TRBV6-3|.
CASSSGGNTEAFF
TGTGCCAGCAGTTCCGGGGGGAACACTGAAGCTTTCTTT
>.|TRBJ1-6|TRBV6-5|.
CASSQQGWGSPLHF
TGTGCCAGCAGTCAACAGGGCTGGGGTTCACCCCTCCACTTT
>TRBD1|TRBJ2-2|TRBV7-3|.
CASSYRGPTGELFF
TGTGCCAGCAGCTACAGGGGACCTACCGGGGAGCTGTTTTTT
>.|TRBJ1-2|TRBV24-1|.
CATSDLGQGGAYGYTF
TGTGCCACCAGTGATTTGGGTCAGGGTGGCGCCTATGGCTACACCTTC